This TCR beta chain was obtained from a study of T cell clonotyping in hematopoietic cell transplantation. Study background: Cytoreduction preceded collection of pretransplant recipient samples. Study results and caveats: Graft donor and pretransplant recipient Inverse Simpson Index values predicted broader posttransplant TCR diversity. Pathologically expanded recipient clonotypes increased progressively from day 30 to day 180 as diversity fell.

CDR1 and CDR2 from the germline V gene are LNHDA and SQIVND (reference sequence). Trimming shortened V by 5 bases and J by 5 bases, and 18 bases separated the two germline ends. This CDR3 region has 16 residues. On this clone itself: Its antigen is unidentified.

Some clones are missing from TCRdb's copy, which holds only in-frame ones; the method was immunoSEQ multiplex PCR. In the table there are about 18,000 clones, approximately 85% of which are singletons. Specified time point: recipient sample about 28 days before transplant, after cytoreduction. The chain joins TRBV19 to TRBJ2-2, with a weak D call TRBD1 (5 bases). The TCR originated in a middle-aged man with acute myeloid leukemia. Some clones in this sample may be carry-over from other donors' samples. This sample comprised peripheral blood mononuclear cells, obtained before stem cell transplant. The CDR3 here is CASSLPSGRRTGELFF. The CDR3 DNA follows: TGTGCCAGTAGTCTTCCCTCAGGGCGAAGAACCGGGGAGCTGTTTTTT.